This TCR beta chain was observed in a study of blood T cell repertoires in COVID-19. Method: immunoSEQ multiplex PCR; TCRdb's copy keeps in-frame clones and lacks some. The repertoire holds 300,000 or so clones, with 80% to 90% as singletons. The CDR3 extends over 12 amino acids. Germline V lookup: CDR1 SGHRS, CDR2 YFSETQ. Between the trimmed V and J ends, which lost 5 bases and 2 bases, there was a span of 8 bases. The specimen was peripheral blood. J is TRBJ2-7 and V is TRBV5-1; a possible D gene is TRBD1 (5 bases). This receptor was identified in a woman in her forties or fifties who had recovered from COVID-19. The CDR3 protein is CASRQETYEQYF. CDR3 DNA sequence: TGCGCCAGCAGACAGGAGACCTACGAGCAGTACTTC. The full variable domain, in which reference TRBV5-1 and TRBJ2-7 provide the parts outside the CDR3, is KAGVTQTPRYLIKTRGQQVTLSCSPISGHRSVSWYQQTPGQGLQFLFEYFSETQRNKGNFPGRFSGRQFSNSRSEMNVSTLELGDSALYLCASRQETYEQYFGPGTRLTVT.